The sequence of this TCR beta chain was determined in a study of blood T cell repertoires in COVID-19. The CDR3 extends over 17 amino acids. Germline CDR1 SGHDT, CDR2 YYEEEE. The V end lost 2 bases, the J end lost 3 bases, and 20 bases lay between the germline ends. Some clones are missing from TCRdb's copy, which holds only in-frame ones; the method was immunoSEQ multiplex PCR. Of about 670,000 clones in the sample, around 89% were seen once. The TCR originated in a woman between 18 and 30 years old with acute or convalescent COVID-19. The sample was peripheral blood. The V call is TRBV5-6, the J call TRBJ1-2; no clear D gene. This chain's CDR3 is CASSLGRWFGTDYGYTF. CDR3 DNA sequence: TGTGCCAGCAGCTTAGGGAGGTGGTTTGGAACGGACTATGGCTACACCTTC. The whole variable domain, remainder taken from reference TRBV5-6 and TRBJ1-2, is DAGVTQSPTHLIKTRGQQVTLRCSPKSGHDTVSWYQQALGQGPQFIFQYYEEEERQRGNFPDRFSGHQFPNYSSELNVNALLLGDSALYLCASSLGRWFGTDYGYTFGSGTRLTVV.